The next 31 T cell receptor beta chains were all read from a single sample in a study of beta chain features in type 1 diabetes (dated by TCRdb to the late 2010s). Libraries were built with the immunoSEQ multiplex PCR assay. The entire amount of isolated RNA was reverse transcribed using the High Capacity cDNA Reverse Transcription Kit, so the sequenced TCRB transcripts were expressed ones. Not all clones reach the TCRdb copy of this immuneACCESS table, which keeps in-frame sequences only. Checked studies attribute under half of the gap to unresolved V genes and leave the rest unexplained. Recorded for this sample are 300,000 to 350,000 clones; 8% of them occurred a single time. The ten largest clones add up to less than 0.5% of the sample. Sequencing used central memory CD4+ T cells from blood. These receptors came from a woman between 18 and 29 years old in good health.

Only a few counts were recorded for this clone. The J gene is TRBJ2-2, the V gene TRBV10-3; no definite D call. The CDR3 is made up of 12 amino acids. Between the trimmed V and J ends, which lost 4 bases and 6 bases, there was a span of 6 bases. Germline loops: CDR1 ENHRY, CDR2 SYGVKD. The CDR3 nucleotides are TGTGCCATCAGTGTAGTGTCCGGGGAGCTGTTTTTT. This encodes CAISVVSGELFF.

The chain couples TRBV7-2 to TRBJ2-1, with a tentative D call TRBD2 (6 bases). Germline V CDR1 and CDR2: SGHTA, FQGNSA. V gave up 3 bases and J gave up 5 bases, with 14 bases separating them. This CDR3 has 15 residues. CDR3 region: CASSFSGGGNNEQFF. The CDR3 coding sequence is TGTGCCAGCAGCTTTAGCGGAGGAGGGAACAATGAGCAGTTCTTC.

This clone was detected only a few times. V and J are TRBV2 and TRBJ2-5, with TRBD2 matching 8 bases. In germline, CDR1 is SNHLY, CDR2 FYNNEI. The CDR3 covers 15 residues. Trimming cost V 4 bases and J 1 base; bases outside gene matches: 5. The CDR3 sequence: CASSVGGTSQETQYF. CDR3 bases: TGTGCCAGCAGTGTCGGGGGGACTAGCCAAGAGACCCAGTACTTC.

This clone was seen a handful of times. This chain uses TRBV27 with TRBJ1-2, with a weak D call TRBD1 (6 bases). There are 13 residues in the CDR3. V lost 5 bases, J lost 8 bases, and 15 bases lay in between. Germline V gene lookup returns CDR1 MNHEY and CDR2 SMNVEV (reference sequence). The CDR3 sequence: CASSPNRDGGYTF. In DNA form, the CDR3 reads TGTGCCAGCAGTCCCAACAGGGATGGCGGCTACACCTTC.

V gene TRBV7-9 combines with J gene TRBJ2-2, with 7 nucleotides matching TRBD1. J gave up 5 bases and V 3 bases, and 9 bases lay outside the gene matches. Germline values: CDR1 SEHNR, CDR2 FQNEAQ (reference sequence). The CDR3 is 16 residues long. The CDR3 reads CASSFATGTETGELFF. CDR3 DNA: TGTGCCAGCAGCTTCGCAACCGGGACAGAAACCGGGGAGCTGTTTTTT.

J is TRBJ1-5 and V is TRBV29-1; the match to TRBD1 covers 7 bases. CDR1 is SQVTM and CDR2 is ANQGSEA in the germline V gene. This CDR3 region has 13 residues. The junction had 6 bases not matched to a gene; V was cut back by 6 bases and J by 4 bases. The CDR3 protein is CSVADRANQPQHF. The CDR3 bases are TGCAGCGTAGCCGACAGGGCGAATCAGCCCCAGCATTTT. The complete variable domain, with remaining parts taken from reference TRBV29-1 and TRBJ1-5, reads SAVISQKPSRDICQRGTSLTIQCQVDSQVTMMFWYRQQPGQSLTLIATANQGSEATYESGFVIDKFPISRPNLTFSTLTVSNMSPEDSSIYLCSVADRANQPQHFGDGTRLSIL.

The J gene is TRBJ2-5, the V gene TRBV11-2; D might be TRBD2 (6 bases). Germline V lookup: CDR1 SGHAT, CDR2 FQNNGV. CDR3 length: 14 residues. The V and J ends lost 1 base and 4 bases respectively, with 10 bases between them. Here the CDR3 DNA reads TGTGCCAGCAGCTTAGGGACTACGATAGAGACCCAGTACTTC. Protein: CASSLGTTIETQYF.

The chain joins TRBV9 to TRBJ2-1, with 7 bases that match TRBD1. From germline, CDR1 is SGDLS and CDR2 YYNGEE. The length of the CDR3 is 14 residues. V dropped 1 base and J dropped 8; count of bases not matched to a gene: 6. The CDR3 region is CASSVLTGKDEQFF. CDR3 sequence (DNA): TGTGCCAGCAGCGTATTGACAGGGAAAGATGAGCAGTTCTTC.

The rearrangement uses TRBV9 and TRBJ2-2; TRBD2 matches 7 bases. The V and J ends lost 0 bases and 7 bases, in that order; junction bases with no gene match: 3. The germline gives CDR1 SGDLS, CDR2 YYNGEE. CDR3 length: 14 residues. CDR3 in amino acids: CASSVATSIGELFF. CDR3 sequence (DNA): TGTGCCAGCAGCGTAGCGACTAGCATCGGGGAGCTGTTTTTT. The entire variable domain, with the rest obtained from reference TRBV9 and TRBJ2-2, is as follows: DSGVTQTPKHLITATGQRVTLRCSPRSGDLSVYWYQQSLDQGLQFLIQYYNGEERAKGNILERFSAQQFPDLHSELNLSSLELGDSALYFCASSVATSIGELFFGEGSRLTVL.

This chain uses TRBV9 with TRBJ2-7; the match to TRBD2 covers 8 bases. This CDR3 has 16 amino acids. The trim removed 0 bases at V and 3 bases at J, leaving 8 bases unmatched. Germline V lookup: CDR1 SGDLS, CDR2 YYNGEE. CDR3 DNA sequence: TGTGCCAGCAGCGTAGGCCCAGCGGGGGCGATCTACGAGCAGTACTTC. As protein: CASSVGPAGAIYEQYF.

The chain has TRBV18 and TRBJ2-7; 10 nucleotides match TRBD1. Germline values: CDR1 KGHSH, CDR2 LQKENI. The CDR3 spans 15 residues. Trimming cost V 5 bases and J 2 bases; bases outside gene matches: 6. CDR3 in amino acids: CASSERTGGAYEQYF. DNA for the CDR3: TGTGCCAGCTCAGAGAGGACAGGGGGGGCCTACGAGCAGTACTTC.

In its sample, this clone was seen a few times. V is TRBV5-1 and J is TRBJ2-5; tentative D call: TRBD2 (6 bases). The germline gives CDR1 SGHRS, CDR2 YFSETQ. V gave up 7 bases and J gave up 4 bases, with 17 bases separating them. CDR3 length: 14 amino acids. CDR3 nucleotide sequence: TGCGCCAGCCAAACGGGAGAGGGGCGAGAGACCCAGTACTTC. Encoded protein: CASQTGEGRETQYF.

J is TRBJ2-5 and V is TRBV28; D gene unclear. Germline CDR1 is MDHEN and CDR2 is SYDVKM. V was trimmed by 3 bases and J by 0 bases, leaving 11 bases between them. The CDR3 loop spans 15 amino acids. DNA for the CDR3: TGTGCCAGCAGTTTCTTCGGGCGGCACCAAGAGACCCAGTACTTC. Translated, it gives CASSFFGRHQETQYF.

CDR3 bases: TGTGCCAGCAGTTTATATCAGGGGATGGGGACCCAGTACTTC. It specifies CASSLYQGMGTQYF. The J gene is TRBJ2-5, the V gene TRBV27; D perhaps matches TRBD1 (6 bases). CDR3 length: 14 amino acids. Trimming pared 1 base from V and 7 bases from J, leaving 13 bases between. Germline V gene lookup returns CDR1 MNHEY and CDR2 SMNVEV (reference sequence).

On this clone itself: The sample holds other DNA sequences that translate to the same CDR3. The chain carries TRBV4-2 and TRBJ2-6, with D hard to call. V gave up 0 bases and J gave up 4 bases, with 7 bases separating them. The germline CDR1 and CDR2 sequences are LGHNA and YNFKEQ. The CDR3 has 15 amino acids. This CDR3 is CASSQDLTGANVLTF. As DNA, the CDR3 is TGTGCCAGCAGCCAAGATTTGACCGGGGCCAACGTCCTGACTTTC.

This clone came up a few times. The chain has TRBV25-1 and TRBJ1-1, with a weak D call TRBD1 (6 bases). The germline V gene has CDR1 MGHDK and CDR2 SYGVNS. V shed 1 base and J shed 3 bases, with 12 bases lying between them. The CDR3 loop spans 15 amino acids. The chain's CDR3 is CASSELGAGDTEAFF. The CDR3 bases are TGTGCCAGCAGTGAATTGGGGGCAGGAGACACTGAAGCTTTCTTT.

This clone was seen only a few times. This chain joins TRBV28 and TRBJ1-5, with D uncertain. CDR1 and CDR2 from the germline V gene are MDHEN and SYDVKM. This CDR3 comprises 12 residues. The germline V and J ends were trimmed by 5 bases and 7 bases, with 9 bases remaining between them. As DNA, the CDR3 is TGTGCCAGCAGTCAAAAAGGCCAGCCCCAGCATTTT. It yields the protein CASSQKGQPQHF.

This clone was counted between two and nine times. The V gene is TRBV7-3, the J gene TRBJ2-2, with 9 positions matching TRBD2. With V trimmed by 6 bases and J by 7 bases, 12 bases remained unmatched. This CDR3 spans 16 amino acids. Germline V gene lookup returns CDR1 SGHTA and CDR2 FQGTGA. CDR3 nucleotide sequence: TGTGCCAGCAGTCTATCCCGGCAAGCGGGAGGCGGGGAGCTGTTTTTT. Its translation: CASSLSRQAGGGELFF.

This clone was counted only a few times. The V call is TRBV5-1, the J call TRBJ2-3, with TRBD2 identical over 11 bases. V shed 4 bases, J shed 0 bases, and the junction held 1 base outside the gene matches. The CDR3 extends over 15 amino acids. Germline V lookup: CDR1 SGHRS, CDR2 YFSETQ. The CDR3, as DNA: TGCGCCAGCAGCCGGACTAGCGGGAGCACAGATACGCAGTATTTT. Residues: CASSRTSGSTDTQYF.

Only a few counts were recorded for this clone. This chain joins TRBV18 and TRBJ2-7; TRBD2 might be the D (5 bases). This CDR3 is 14 amino acids long. Trimming stripped 6 bases from V and 5 bases from J, with 17 bases between. Germline lookup yields CDR1 KGHSH and CDR2 LQKENI. The CDR3: CASSFLSGLDEQYF. CDR3 DNA sequence: TGTGCCAGCTCCTTCCTCAGCGGATTGGACGAGCAGTACTTC.

The table lists this clone with a few counts. The chain has TRBV28 and TRBJ2-5; D possibly uses TRBD1 or TRBD2 (5 bases each). The CDR3 has 13 residues. Trimming stripped 6 bases from V and 4 bases from J, with 12 bases between. Germline-derived CDR1 and CDR2 are MDHEN and SYDVKM. CDR3 in amino acids: CASSPTGRETQYF. The CDR3 bases are TGTGCCAGCAGCCCGACGGGGCGAGAGACCCAGTACTTC.

This clone was observed a handful of times. The chain links TRBV27 to TRBJ2-3; a weak D match, TRBD1 (5 bases). Looked up from germline, CDR1 is MNHEY and CDR2 is SMNVEV (reference sequence). V lost 2 bases and J lost 5, with 8 bases in between. The CDR3 is made up of 13 amino acids. In DNA form, the CDR3 reads TGTGCCAGCAGTTTAGCAGGGCGAGATACGCAGTATTTT. It specifies CASSLAGRDTQYF.

This chain connects TRBV28 to TRBJ1-2; D might be TRBD1 (6 bases). CDR1 MDHEN and CDR2 SYDVKM come from the germline V gene. CDR3 length: 15 residues. V was cut by 7 bases and J by 0 bases, with 15 bases left in between. DNA of the CDR3: TGTGCCAGCAAAGTCTACAGGGCAGCTAACTATGGCTACACCTTC. Protein: CASKVYRAANYGYTF.

The V call is TRBV19, the J call TRBJ2-1; D might be TRBD2 (5 bases). V shed 3 bases and J shed 2 bases, with 11 bases lying between them. Germline V gives CDR1 LNHDA, CDR2 SQIVND (reference sequence). The CDR3 is 15 residues long. The CDR3 nucleotides read TGTGCCAGTAGTATGGTTAGCGCGGCCTACAATGAGCAGTTCTTC. This codes for CASSMVSAAYNEQFF.

This clone has a handful of counts. The chain couples TRBV7-2 to TRBJ2-2; perhaps TRBD2 as D (5 bases). CDR1 is SGHTA and CDR2 is FQGNSA in the germline V gene. V gave up 2 bases and J gave up 5 bases, with 12 bases separating them. CDR3 size: 15 residues. CDR3 sequence: CASSLTLGGTGELFF. CDR3 nucleotides: TGTGCCAGCAGCTTAACACTAGGCGGGACCGGGGAGCTGTTTTTT.

This clone was picked up a small number of times. The CDR3 nucleotides read TGCGCCAGCAGCCAAGCGGGTAGCGGCAGCTCCTACAATGAGCAGTTCTTC. This codes for CASSQAGSGSSYNEQFF. The chain has TRBV4-1 and TRBJ2-1; perhaps TRBD2 as D (6 bases). CDR3 length: 17 amino acids. V lost 1 base to trimming and J lost 0 bases, with 13 bases between them. Germline values: CDR1 MGHRA, CDR2 YSYEKL.

This sequence joins TRBV9 and TRBJ2-4; D gene uncertain. The CDR3 sequence is 14 residues long. V shed 0 bases and J shed 0 bases, with 4 bases lying between them. The germline CDR1 and CDR2 sequences are SGDLS and YYNGEE. The CDR3 bases are TGTGCCAGCAGCGTAGGGGTAGCCAAAAACATTCAGTACTTC. Translation: CASSVGVAKNIQYF.

This clone was recorded at least ten times. The gene calls are TRBV19 and TRBJ1-5; the D gene is possibly TRBD1 (5 bases). The CDR3 loop spans 14 amino acids. The germline gives CDR1 LNHDA, CDR2 SQIVND (reference sequence). Trimming left V 7 bases short and J 3 bases short, with 13 bases between. The CDR3 nucleotides are TGTGCCAGTACTGGGGCAGCCCTCAATCAGCCCCAGCATTTT. Translating gives CASTGAALNQPQHF.

The genes are TRBV11-2 and TRBJ2-1; D gene uncertain. Germline-derived CDR1 and CDR2 are SGHAT and FQNNGV. The CDR3 length is 13 residues. The V and J ends lost 1 base and 5 bases respectively, with 6 bases between them. CDR3 residues: CASSLVEDNEQFF. CDR3 DNA sequence: TGTGCCAGCAGCTTAGTTGAGGACAATGAGCAGTTCTTC.

This clone was observed a few times. The chain recombines TRBV29-1 with TRBJ2-7; TRBD2 matches 10 bases. Germline V gene lookup returns CDR1 SQVTM and CDR2 ANQGSEA. This CDR3 region has 12 residues. J lost 5 bases, V lost 8 bases, and 6 bases had no gene match. This CDR3 reads CSTRLAGHEQYF. The CDR3 region has the DNA TGCAGCACCAGACTAGCGGGTCACGAGCAGTACTTC.

This clone was counted between two and nine times. The J gene is TRBJ2-5, the V gene TRBV4-3; tentative D call: TRBD1 (5 bases). V was shortened by 4 bases and J by 8 bases, with 14 bases between the two germline ends. This CDR3 is built from 13 residues. From germline, CDR1 is LGHNA and CDR2 YSLEER. The CDR3 nucleotides read TGCGCCAGCAGCCTCACCGACCAGGGCACCCAGTACTTC. Translation: CASSLTDQGTQYF.